The text below deals with one T cell receptor beta chain. This specimen comes from a study of cytomegalovirus exposure and HLA in healthy donors. The assay was immunoSEQ multiplex PCR, and TCRdb's table has in-frame clones only and misses some. This table has about 160,000 clones, 85% to 90% appearing once. Germline CDR1 and CDR2: SGHTA and FQGNSA. Trimming removed 9 bases at V and 2 bases at J, with 9 bases between. CDR3 size: 12 residues. The clonotype was recovered from a woman younger than 35 in good health and CMV-seropositive. The sequenced sample consisted of PBMCs. This chain connects TRBV7-2 to TRBJ2-3, with D unclear. The CDR3 nucleotides are TGTGCCAGTACACAGTACACAGATACGCAGTATTTT. This encodes CASTQYTDTQYF.